This T cell receptor (beta chain) was sequenced in a study of Ad26.COV2.S vaccination and SARS-CoV-2 variants. The wider study: This donor came from the COV1001 trial of Ad26.COV2.S. Study-wide results and limits: After vaccination, substantial breadth of spike-specific CD8+ and CD4+ responses was reported.

Treatment in this sample: over 15 received Ad26.COV2.S at low or high dose, single or two shots; a few received placebo; per-sample allocation not given. Samples were taken on day 63 after the first vaccine or placebo injection. This person who donated was an adult of 18-55 years in Boston. CDR1 and CDR2 (germline): SQVTM, ANQGSEA. The length of the CDR3 is 10 residues. V gave up 3 bases and J gave up 4 bases, with 3 bases separating them. TCRdb's table, derived via immunoSEQ multiplex PCR, lists solely in-frame clones and lacks some. The top ten clones hold around 5.5% of a sample with roughly 330,000 clones, around 90% of them seen once. Notes on this clone: The antigen is undetermined.

The source material was peripheral blood, sampled in a trial of Ad26.COV2.S vaccine versus placebo. The sequence came from a person between 18 and 65 years old who received the Ad26.COV2.S COVID-19 vaccine or a placebo. The chain combines TRBV29-1 with TRBJ1-1; D gene uncertain. The CDR3 loop reads CSVEVTEAFF. CDR3 bases: TGCAGCGTTGAGGTCACTGAAGCTTTCTTT.